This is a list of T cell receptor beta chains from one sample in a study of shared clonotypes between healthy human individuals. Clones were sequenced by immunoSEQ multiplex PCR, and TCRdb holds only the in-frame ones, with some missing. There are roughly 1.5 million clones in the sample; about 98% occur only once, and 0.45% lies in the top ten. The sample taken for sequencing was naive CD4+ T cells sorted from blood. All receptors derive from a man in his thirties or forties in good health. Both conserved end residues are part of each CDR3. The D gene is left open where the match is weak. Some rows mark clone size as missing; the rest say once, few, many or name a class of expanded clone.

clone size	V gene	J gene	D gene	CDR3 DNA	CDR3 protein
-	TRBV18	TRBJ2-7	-	TGTGCCAGCTCACCACGTGACGAGACCTACGAGCAGTACTTC	CASSPRDETYEQYF
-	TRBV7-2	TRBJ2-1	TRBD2	TGTGCCAGCAGATCCGTGGCTAGCGGCAGCAATGAGCAGTTCTTC	CASRSVASGSNEQFF
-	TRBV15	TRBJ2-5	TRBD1	TGTGCCACCGCCGGGACAGCACAAGAGACCCAGTACTTC	CATAGTAQETQYF
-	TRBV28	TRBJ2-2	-	TGTGCCAGCACGCCTGGGGGCACCGGGGAGCTGTTTTTT	CASTPGGTGELFF
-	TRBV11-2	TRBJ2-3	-	TGTGCCAGCAGCGTCCCCCGTAGGCGTGTTGGGGAGAGGACAGATACGCAGTATTTT	CASSVPRRRVGERTDTQYF
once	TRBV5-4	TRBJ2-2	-	TGTGCCAGCAGCTTGTCCTTCCCGAACACCGGGGAGCTGTTTTTT	CASSLSFPNTGELFF
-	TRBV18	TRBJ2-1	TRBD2	TGTGCCAGCGGGGGGGGATCCTCAGACTACAATGAGCAGTTCTTC	CASGGGSSDYNEQFF
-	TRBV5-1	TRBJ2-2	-	TGCGCCAGCAGCTCGACACGGAATACCGGGGAGCTGTTTTTT	CASSSTRNTGELFF
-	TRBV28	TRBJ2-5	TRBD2	TGTGCCAGCAGTTTAGGCGGGAGTGGTGGGACCCAGTACTTC	CASSLGGSGGTQYF
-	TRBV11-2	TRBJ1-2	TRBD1	TGTGCCAGCAGCAGGACAGGGGTCGGCTACACCTTC	CASSRTGVGYTF
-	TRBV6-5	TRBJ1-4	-	TGTGCCAGCAGTCGGGATTGGAGCCGGGAAAAACTGTTTTTT	CASSRDWSREKLFF
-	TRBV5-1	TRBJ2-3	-	TGCGCCAGCACGGTGCATAGCCTCACAGATACGCAGTATTTT	CASTVHSLTDTQYF
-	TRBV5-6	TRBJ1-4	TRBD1	TGTGCCAGCAGCCTCGACAGGGACACGACTAATGAAAAACTGTTTTTT	CASSLDRDTTNEKLFF
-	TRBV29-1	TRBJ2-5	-	TGCAGCATCCGACTAGGGAAAGAGACCCAGTACTTC	CSIRLGKETQYF
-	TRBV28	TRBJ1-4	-	TGTGCCAGCAGTTTATCACAGGGCATTAATGAAAAACTGTTTTTT	CASSLSQGINEKLFF
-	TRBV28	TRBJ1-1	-	TGTGCCAGCAGTTTCAGCGGACAGAACACTGAAGCTTTCTTT	CASSFSGQNTEAFF
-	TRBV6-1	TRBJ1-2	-	TGTGCCAGCAGAAGAGTGGCAGCTGATGGCTACACCTTC	CASRRVAADGYTF
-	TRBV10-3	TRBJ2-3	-	TGTGCCATCAGTGGATCTGACACAGATACGCAGTATTTT	CAISGSDTDTQYF
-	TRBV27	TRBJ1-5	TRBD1	TGTGCCAGCAGTTTAGTAGGGACAGGGGTCGCCCCCAATCAGCCCCAGCATTTT	CASSLVGTGVAPNQPQHF
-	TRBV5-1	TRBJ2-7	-	TGCGCCAGCAGCCTTAGGCAGGGCAGCACCGTACTCCCACGTTACGAGCAGTACTTC	CASSLRQGSTVLPRYEQYF
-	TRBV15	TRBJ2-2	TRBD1	TGTGCCACCAGCAAAAACTTCGACAGGGACGCCGGGGAGCTGTTTTTT	CATSKNFDRDAGELFF
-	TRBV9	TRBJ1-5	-	TGTGCCAGCAGCCGCTTTCGTGGGGGGTCTTTTCAGCCCCAGCATTTT	CASSRFRGGSFQPQHF
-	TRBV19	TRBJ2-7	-	TGTGCCAGTAGTCTACGATCGGGACTCGGCTACGAGCAGTACTTC	CASSLRSGLGYEQYF
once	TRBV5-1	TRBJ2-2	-	TGCGCCAGCAGCTTGGGACAGCCTAACACCGGGGAGCTGTTTTTT	CASSLGQPNTGELFF
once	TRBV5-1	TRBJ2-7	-	TGCGCCAGCAGCTTGGTCCCAGGTCCCTACGAGCAGTACTTC	CASSLVPGPYEQYF
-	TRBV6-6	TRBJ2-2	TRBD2	TGTGCCAGCAGCGGCGGACGTGGGGAGGGCACCGGGGAGCTGTTTTTT	CASSGGRGEGTGELFF
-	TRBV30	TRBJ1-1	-	TGTGCCTGGAGTTTAGCCCTTGGCGCTGAAGCTTTCTTT	CAWSLALGAEAFF
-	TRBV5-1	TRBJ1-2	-	TGCGCCAGCAGCTTGGACAGGGAATACTATGGCTACACCTTC	CASSLDREYYGYTF
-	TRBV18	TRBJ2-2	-	TGTGCCAGCTCACCACCGTCGGCAGGCTTGACGACGGGGGAGCTGTTTTTT	CASSPPSAGLTTGELFF
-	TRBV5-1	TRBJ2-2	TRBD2	TGCGCCAGCAGCGCTAGCGGGAGGGCCGCCGGGGAGCTGTTTTTT	CASSASGRAAGELFF
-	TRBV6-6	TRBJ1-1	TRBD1	TGTGCCAGCAGTCGAGGACAGGCCCACACTGAAGCTTTCTTT	CASSRGQAHTEAFF
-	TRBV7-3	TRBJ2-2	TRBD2	TGTGCCAGCAGTATAGCGGGAGATTACACCGGGGAGCTGTTTTTT	CASSIAGDYTGELFF
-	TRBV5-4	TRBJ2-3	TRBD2	TGTGCCAGCAGCTTGCACCTAGCGGGAAGCACAGATACGCAGTATTTT	CASSLHLAGSTDTQYF